The 27 T cell receptor beta chains reported below all come from one sample, sequenced in a study of CD8 T cells in Susac syndrome. RNA, at about 0.45 to 1 ug, was reverse transcribed with random hexamers. Each CDR3 protein is one row after TCRdb ran MiXCR on the immunoSEQ multiplex PCR reads. The sample holds 130,000 to 150,000 distinct CDR3 sequences, 94% seen once. Sequenced material: CD8+ T cells from PBMCs. The receptors shown here come from a human donor in good health.

The chain joins TRBV12-5 to TRBJ2-1; 7 bases align to TRBD2. Trimming removed 9 bases from V and 5 bases from J; junction bases left unmatched: 13. The CDR3 has 15 amino acids. CDR1 is LGHNT, CDR2 FRNRAP, per germline. This CDR3 reads CASYAGGSGNNEQFF. The CDR3 DNA sequence: TGTGCTAGCTACGCTGGCGGGAGTGGAAACAATGAGCAGTTCTTC. Drawing the rest from reference TRBV12-5 and TRBJ2-1, the complete variable domain is DARVTQTPRHKVTEMGQEVTMRCQPILGHNTVFWYRQTMMQGLELLAYFRNRAPLDDSGMPKDRFSAEMPDATLATLKIQPSEPRDSAVYFCASYAGGSGNNEQFFGPGTRLTVL.

This chain joins TRBV27 and TRBJ2-2; maybe TRBD1 (6 bases). Trimming removed 5 bases at V and 6 bases at J, with 13 bases between. Germline lookup yields CDR1 MNHEY and CDR2 SMNVEV (reference sequence). This CDR3 region has 14 residues. The DNA of the CDR3 is TGTGCCAGCAGTCAGGGGATGTATCCCGGGGAGCTGTTTTTT. It specifies CASSQGMYPGELFF.

The V gene is TRBV11-2, the J gene TRBJ2-5; TRBD2 matches at 8 bases. Per the germline V gene, CDR1 is SGHAT and CDR2 is FQNNGV. Trimming took 6 bases from V and 5 from J; bases not matched to a gene: 11. The length of the CDR3 is 15 residues. As DNA, the CDR3 is TGTGCCAGCAGTACACAAGCGGGAGTCGGTGAGACCCAGTACTTC. Translated, it gives CASSTQAGVGETQYF.

V gene TRBV29-1 combines with J gene TRBJ2-1; D perhaps matches TRBD2 (6 bases). Germline V lookup: CDR1 SQVTM, CDR2 ANQGSEA. Trimming left V 8 bases short and J 9 bases short, with 14 bases between. The CDR3 sequence is 11 residues long. CDR3 nucleotides: TGCAGCTCCCCCCGGGGGAGTGAGCAGTTCTTC. Translated: CSSPRGSEQFF.

The gene calls are TRBV5-8 and TRBJ2-7; no definite D call. V was clipped by 0 bases and J by 0 bases, with 10 bases between them. CDR3 length: 15 amino acids. CDR1 SGHTS and CDR2 YDEGEE come from the germline V gene. The CDR3 coding sequence is TGTGCCAGCAGCTTGGACAGACACACCTCCTACGAGCAGTACTTC. This codes for CASSLDRHTSYEQYF.

The chain joins TRBV29-1 to TRBJ1-2; D is uncertain. From germline, CDR1 is SQVTM and CDR2 ANQGSEA. The CDR3 is 14 amino acids. Trimming took off 1 base at V and 5 bases at J, with 14 bases between the two ends. The CDR3 protein is CSVEGIATIYGYTF. The CDR3 DNA sequence: TGCAGCGTTGAAGGTATCGCCACGATTTATGGCTACACCTTC.

The chain carries TRBV12-3 or TRBV12-4 and TRBJ2-7; tentatively, D is TRBD1 (5 bases). The CDR3 has 14 residues. Trimming cost V 5 bases and J 3 bases, with 14 bases left between them. CDR3 in DNA: TGTGCCAGCAGTCTCCAGGGTGGCGTCTACGAGCAGTACTTC. Translation: CASSLQGGVYEQYF.

The V call is TRBV6-5, the J call TRBJ2-5; D is tentatively TRBD1 or TRBD2 (5 bases each). The length of the CDR3 is 15 residues. The V end was cut by 6 bases, the J end by 0 bases, with 14 bases between. Germline-derived CDR1 and CDR2 are MNHEY and SVGAGI. The DNA of the CDR3 is TGTGCCAGCAGCCACTGGGGGACCAACCAAGAGACCCAGTACTTC. Protein sequence: CASSHWGTNQETQYF.

V usage is TRBV27 and J usage is TRBJ1-4; TRBD1 agrees at 10 bases. The trim removed 5 bases at V and 6 bases at J, leaving 3 bases unmatched. The germline gives CDR1 MNHEY, CDR2 SMNVEV (reference sequence). The CDR3 is 14 residues long. This chain's CDR3 is CASSRTGGDEKLFF. The CDR3 nucleotides read TGTGCCAGCAGTAGGACAGGGGGAGATGAAAAACTGTTTTTT. Full variable domain (outside the CDR3, taken from reference TRBV27 and TRBJ1-4): EAQVTQNPRYLITVTGKKLTVTCSQNMNHEYMSWYRQDPGLGLRQIYYSMNVEVTDKGDVPEGYKVSRKEKRNFPLILESPSPNQTSLYFCASSRTGGDEKLFFGSGTQLSVL.

The DNA of the CDR3 is TGTGCCAGCAGCTTATCTGAGTTCCGGGACGACAATGAGCAGTTCTTC. Encoded protein: CASSLSEFRDDNEQFF. The chain is built from TRBV7-9 and TRBJ2-1; either TRBD1 or TRBD2 may fit D (5 bases each). V gave up 2 bases and J gave up 5 bases, with 16 bases separating them. There are 16 residues in the CDR3. Germline CDR1 and CDR2: SEHNR and FQNEAQ (reference sequence).

The chain is built from TRBV29-1 and TRBJ2-3; tentatively, D is TRBD2 (6 bases). The CDR3 runs to 13 residues. V was trimmed by 7 bases and J by 2 bases, leaving 13 bases between them. Germline values: CDR1 SQVTM, CDR2 ANQGSEA. CDR3 in DNA: TGCAGCGCCGGACTATCGATCACAGATACGCAGTATTTT. Translation gives CSAGLSITDTQYF.

V and J are TRBV5-1 and TRBJ2-7; tentatively, D is TRBD1 (6 bases). The CDR3 length is 14 residues. The germline CDR1 and CDR2 sequences are SGHRS and YFSETQ. V lost 0 bases and J lost 3, with 10 bases in between. Written as DNA, the CDR3 is TGCGCCAGCAGCTTGGGACAGGACTTCTACGAGCAGTACTTC. Translating it yields CASSLGQDFYEQYF.

The rearrangement joins TRBV5-1 to TRBJ2-7; the D call may be TRBD1 or TRBD2 (6 bases each). The CDR3 contains 14 residues. V shed 6 bases and J shed 5 bases, with 18 bases lying between them. The V gene's germline CDR1 is SGHRS and CDR2 YFSETQ. CDR3 sequence reads: CASKGEAGVHEQYF. CDR3 bases: TGCGCCAGCAAGGGGGAGGCAGGGGTCCACGAGCAGTACTTC.

This clonotype showed up just once. J is TRBJ1-2 and V is TRBV27, with 11 bases identical to TRBD1. This CDR3 contains 12 residues. Losses at the gene ends were 10 bases for V and 7 bases for J; bases not matched to a gene: 5. The germline V gene has CDR1 MNHEY and CDR2 SMNVEV (reference sequence). In DNA form, the CDR3 reads TGTGCCACGAGGACAGGGGGCTTTGGCTACACCTTC. Its translation is CATRTGGFGYTF.

This rearrangement joins TRBV27 to TRBJ2-7, with a weak D call TRBD2 (5 bases). CDR3 length equals 14 residues. Germline V gene lookup returns CDR1 MNHEY and CDR2 SMNVEV (reference sequence). Between the trimmed V and J ends, which lost 3 bases and 2 bases, there was a span of 11 bases. This chain's CDR3 is CASSFGGTAYEQYF. In DNA, the CDR3 is TGTGCCAGCAGTTTTGGAGGTACGGCCTACGAGCAGTACTTC.

The chain combines TRBV30 with TRBJ2-7; D remains ambiguous. V dropped 3 bases and J dropped 7 bases, with 13 bases sitting between them. This CDR3 comprises 12 residues. Germline V lookup: CDR1 GTSNPN, CDR2 SVGIG (reference sequence). The CDR3 nucleotides read TGTGCCTGGAGCCGCAAGGGTGGGGAGCAGTACTTC. Translated, it gives CAWSRKGGEQYF.

CDR3 region: CASSLTSGTRTYEQYF. The DNA of the CDR3 is TGCGCCAGCAGCTTGACTAGCGGCACACGTACCTACGAGCAGTACTTC. The J gene is TRBJ2-7, the V gene TRBV5-1; 8 nucleotides agree with TRBD2. Germline V gene sequence: CDR1 SGHRS, CDR2 YFSETQ. The J segment lost 2 bases and the V segment lost 1 base, leaving 8 bases of the junction unmatched. This CDR3 has 16 amino acids.

This clonotype was seen only a few times. J is TRBJ2-7 and V is TRBV9; D gene ambiguous. From germline, CDR1 is SGDLS and CDR2 YYNGEE. The CDR3 runs 12 residues. V shed 3 bases and J shed 0 bases, with 4 bases lying between them. The CDR3 loop reads CASSGPSYEQYF. The CDR3, as DNA: TGTGCCAGCAGCGGCCCCTCCTACGAGCAGTACTTC.

The chain combines TRBV23-1 with TRBJ2-1, with 7 bases that match TRBD1. TRBV23-1 falls under the ORF class, with uncertain function. The ends lost 0 bases at V and 3 bases at J; junction bases unmatched: 5. The CDR3 runs to 16 residues. CDR3 nucleotides: TGCGCCAGCAGTCAATCGCGGACAGGCCTCTACAATGAGCAGTTCTTC. Translation gives CASSQSRTGLYNEQFF.

The J gene is TRBJ2-1, the V gene TRBV13; the D gene is possibly TRBD2 (6 bases). The CDR3 sequence is 13 residues long. CDR1 PRHDT and CDR2 FYEKMQ come from the germline V gene (reference sequence). V was cut by 3 bases and J by 6 bases, with 9 bases left in between. The CDR3 reads CASSLTLANEQFF. Here the CDR3 DNA reads TGTGCCAGCAGCTTGACACTAGCCAATGAGCAGTTCTTC.

The chain uses TRBV3-1 and TRBJ2-1, with 7 bases fitting TRBD2. This CDR3 is built from 16 residues. V shed 0 bases, J shed 5 bases, and the junction held 7 bases outside the gene matches. The germline gives CDR1 LGHDT, CDR2 YNNKEL (reference sequence). CDR3 coding DNA: TGTGCCAGCAGCCAAGAGGGGGGGAGGATCGACAATGAGCAGTTCTTC. Translation gives CASSQEGGRIDNEQFF.

The J gene is TRBJ1-1, the V gene TRBV20-1; a possible D gene is TRBD1 (5 bases). Trimming shortened V by 7 bases and J by 4 bases, and 10 bases separated the two germline ends. Germline V gene data show CDR1 as DFQATT and CDR2 as SNEGSKA (reference sequence). The CDR3 has 11 amino acids. Here the CDR3 DNA reads TGCAGTGTACGGGACGGCACTGAAGCTTTCTTT. It encodes CSVRDGTEAFF.

A single count supports this clonotype. The chain combines TRBV5-8 with TRBJ1-2; D is undetermined. The germline V gene has CDR1 SGHTS and CDR2 YDEGEE. V shed 0 bases and J shed 7 bases, with 13 bases lying between them. CDR3 length equals 14 residues. CDR3 amino acids: CASSLVLWSGGYTF. The CDR3 DNA reads TGTGCCAGCAGCTTGGTCCTGTGGAGTGGTGGCTACACCTTC.

V is TRBV4-1 and J is TRBJ2-1, with D maybe TRBD2 (5 bases). Germline V gives CDR1 MGHRA, CDR2 YSYEKL. V was clipped by 5 bases and J by 5 bases, with 10 bases between them. The length of the CDR3 is 13 residues. As DNA, the CDR3 is TGCGCCAGCAGCGGCCCCGGGGACAATGAGCAGTTCTTC. It encodes CASSGPGDNEQFF.

The genes are TRBV7-6 and TRBJ2-3, with D possibly matching TRBD2 (6 bases). This CDR3 has 17 residues. The V gene's germline CDR1 is SGHVS and CDR2 FNYEAQ. Trimming removed 1 base at V and 1 base at J, with 15 bases between. The CDR3 protein is CASSLVELAERTDTQYF. The CDR3 DNA reads as TGTGCCAGCAGCTTAGTTGAGTTAGCGGAACGCACAGATACGCAGTATTTT.

The J gene is TRBJ2-7, the V gene TRBV20-1; no clear D gene. This CDR3 is built from 15 residues. CDR1 and CDR2 from the germline V gene are DFQATT and SNEGSKA (reference sequence). Trimming stripped 0 bases from V and 1 base from J, with 13 bases between. Here the CDR3 DNA reads TGCAGTGCTAGAGAGGGCGGTATGAATTCCTACGAGCAGTACTTC. It yields the protein CSAREGGMNSYEQYF.

The rearrangement links TRBV7-8 to TRBJ1-5; no firm D call. V was cut by 4 bases and J by 5 bases, with 6 bases left in between. Looked up from germline, CDR1 is SGHVS and CDR2 is FQNEAQ. CDR3 size: 12 residues. CDR3 DNA: TGTGCCAGCAGCTCACTAGATCAGCCCCAGCATTTT. It translates to CASSSLDQPQHF. The whole variable domain, remainder taken from reference TRBV7-8 and TRBJ1-5, is GAGVSQSPRYKVAKRGQDVALRCDPISGHVSLFWYQQALGQGPEFLTYFQNEAQLDKSGLPSDRFFAERPEGSVSTLKIQRTQQEDSAVYLCASSSLDQPQHFGDGTRLSIL.